Described below is a single TCR beta chain sequence and its context. It has no known antigen specificity. No clone much larger than this one lies a single base away; base qualities are absent. RNA was extracted with the RNeasy kit and about 0.5 to 1 ug was reverse transcribed using random hexamers. TCR beta CDR3 regions were amplified with the immunoSEQ multiplex PCR assay covering 54 Vbeta and 13 Jbeta segments. To correct PCR amplification bias, a synthetic template baseline was used for both primer optimization and computational correction. As for the original processing: Reads were assigned to V, D and J genes according to IMGT and analyzed in immunoSEQ Analyzer, with only productive sequences retained. Clonality was calculated as one minus the Shannon entropy normalized by log2 of the number of productive unique sequences. For each patient and control, public and private clones were evaluated within the 100 most prevalent clones. Susac-specific clones were defined as absent from healthy and MS cohorts, around 970 published viral clones and other ImmuneACCESS disease sequences. TCRdb cleaned the public reads at Q25 with fastp, built clones with MiXCR and kept in-frame beta chains. Identical CDR3 protein sequences are pooled into one entry, listed with their most common genes and DNA. TCRdb, not the authors, supplied the V and J calls. The sample contains some 200,000 distinct CDR3 sequences, 85% to 95% of them found a single time. 0.15% to 0.2% of the sample is held by the ten biggest clonotypes.

The data originate from a study of CD8 T cells in Susac syndrome (dated by TCRdb to about 2019). Background for the entire study: Among the sequenced Susac syndrome patients, roughly six had clinically active disease and eight were in clinical remission. At the time of blood withdrawal, Susac syndrome patients were either therapy-naive, taking corticosteroids (with some also receiving IVIg), or on IVIg alone. The study used repertoire sequencing to test whether antigen drove CD8+ T cell activation and differentiation in Susac syndrome. The clonality of the CD8+ T cell repertoire was compared across about a dozen healthy donors, around 14 Susac syndrome patients and roughly 15 multiple sclerosis patients. The investigation overall reported the following: Approximately 15 Susac-specific public clones were identified in the total CD8+ repertoire, and several Susac-specific public clones were identified in the CD8+ TEMRA repertoire. The number of individuals in the TCR sequencing and HLA analysis was acknowledged as relatively small. Clonal expansion was observed in Susac syndrome CD8+ repertoires, with the highest expansion in CD8+ TEMRA cells and greater expansion in clinically active than in remitting patients.

Peripheral blood CD8+ and CD4+ T cells from healthy donors, Susac syndrome patients and multiple sclerosis patients were profiled using high-throughput TCR beta sequencing. Recently defined diagnostic criteria for definite or probable disease were met by the Susac syndrome patients. Bulk CD8+ and CD4+ T cells were purified by magnetic negative isolation, while CD8+ TEMRA cells were enriched using FACS. Blood was collected in EDTA tubes and processed within 24 hours, with PBMCs isolated through density gradient centrifugation. PBMCs intended for TCR sequencing were cryopreserved in liquid nitrogen and were subsequently thawed in a 37 degrees C water bath. A purity of at least 90% was achieved for sorted or isolated CD4+, CD8+ and CD8+ TEMRA cells. CDR1 is given as DFQATT and CDR2 as SNEGSKA, both from the germline V gene (reference sequence). The V and J ends are trimmed by 5 bases and 0 bases, leaving 14 bases between them. Including the terminal cysteine and phenylalanine, the CDR3 comprises 15 residues. The read is trimmed to its CDR3 DNA, 45 bases read in frame from base 1.

The clonotype comes from a human donor with Susac syndrome. Sequenced material: CD8+ T cells from PBMCs. Recombination joined TRBV20-1 with TRBJ2-1; no D segment can be confidently identified. CDR3 protein: CSASYSSSSYNEQFF. The DNA reads TGCAGTGCTTCCTACAGCTCTAGCTCCTACAATGAGCAGTTCTTC.